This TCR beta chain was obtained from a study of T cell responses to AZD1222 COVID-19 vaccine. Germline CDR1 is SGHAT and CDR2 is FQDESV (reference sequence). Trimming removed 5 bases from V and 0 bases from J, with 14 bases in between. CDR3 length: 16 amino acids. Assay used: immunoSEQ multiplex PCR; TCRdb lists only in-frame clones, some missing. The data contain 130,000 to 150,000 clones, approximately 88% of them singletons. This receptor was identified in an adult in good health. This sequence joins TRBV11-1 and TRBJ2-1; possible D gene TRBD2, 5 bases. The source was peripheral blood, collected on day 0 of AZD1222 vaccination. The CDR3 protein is CASSHRGLSSYNEQFF. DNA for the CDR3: TGTGCCAGCAGCCATCGAGGGCTGAGCTCCTACAATGAGCAGTTCTTC.